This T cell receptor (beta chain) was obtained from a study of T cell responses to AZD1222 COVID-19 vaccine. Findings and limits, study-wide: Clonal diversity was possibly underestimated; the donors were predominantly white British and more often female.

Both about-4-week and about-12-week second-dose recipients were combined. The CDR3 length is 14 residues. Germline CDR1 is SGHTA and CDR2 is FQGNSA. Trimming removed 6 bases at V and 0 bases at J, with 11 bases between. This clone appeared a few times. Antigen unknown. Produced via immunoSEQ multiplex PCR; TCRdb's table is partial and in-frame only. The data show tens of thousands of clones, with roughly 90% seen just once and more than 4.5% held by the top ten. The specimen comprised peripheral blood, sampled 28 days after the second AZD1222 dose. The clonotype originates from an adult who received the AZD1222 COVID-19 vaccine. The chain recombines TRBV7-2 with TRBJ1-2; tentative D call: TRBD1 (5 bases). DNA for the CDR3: TGTGCCAGCAGGGGACGTACAGCTAACTATGGCTACACCTTC. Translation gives CASRGRTANYGYTF. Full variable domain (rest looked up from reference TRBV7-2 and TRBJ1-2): GAGVSQSPSNKVTEKGKDVELRCDPISGHTALYWYRQSLGQGLEFLIYFQGNSAPDKSGLPSDRFSAERTGGSVSTLTIQRTQQEDSAVYLCASRGRTANYGYTFGSGTRLTVV.